The present entry profiles one T cell receptor beta chain with its context. The source of the sample is a study of cytomegalovirus exposure and HLA in healthy donors. Study information: Roughly 89 million unique TCR sequences came from HLA-typed donors in an early release.

The CDR3 loop spans 15 amino acids. CDR1 and CDR2 from the germline V gene are SGHNT and YENEEA. V was cut by 5 bases and J by 4 bases, with 17 bases left in between. The PCR used 60 Vbeta and 13 Jbeta primers. Sequenced by immunoSEQ multiplex PCR; TCRdb stores in-frame clones only, minus some. The data show under 200,000 clones, around three quarters seen once. Sequenced sample: PBMCs. The rearrangement joins TRBV11-3 to TRBJ1-1, with TRBD1 as a possible D gene (6 bases). The source is a woman between 40 and 55 years old in good health and CMV-seronegative. The CDR3 region is CASSLLGGAGTEAFF. CDR3 sequence (DNA): TGTGCCAGCAGCCTCTTGGGGGGGGCTGGCACTGAAGCTTTCTTT.